The rows below give T cell receptor beta chains drawn from one sample of a study of T cells in Graves' hyperthyroidism and ophthalmopathy. TCRdb itself ran the multiplex PCR reads through MiXCR, one entry per CDR3 protein. The sample has nearly 600,000 distinct CDR3 sequences, more than 11% seen once. Input material: blood. The receptors here all came from a woman younger than 45 with Graves' hyperthyroidism that later progressed to Graves' ophthalmopathy. The CDR3 runs from the conserved cysteine through the conserved F or W. D genes are given only for firm matches. A clone size is listed for some rows: how often the clone was seen (once, few, many), or a class if it is expanded.

clone size	J gene	V gene	D gene	CDR3 length	CDR3 DNA	CDR3 protein
many	TRBJ2-7	TRBV28	-	15	TGTGCCAGCAGTTTAAGCGACCTGGGGTCCTACGAGCAGTACTTC	CASSLSDLGSYEQYF
many	TRBJ1-5	TRBV6-1	TRBD1	17	TGTGCCAGCAGAGACAGGGGCCCGTCAAGGAGCAATCAGCCCCAGCATTTT	CASRDRGPSRSNQPQHF
-	TRBJ1-5	TRBV20-1	TRBD1	15	TGCAGTGCTAGACCGACAGGGTATAGCAATCAGCCCCAGCATTTT	CSARPTGYSNQPQHF
-	TRBJ2-3	TRBV7-6	TRBD2	18	TGTGCTAGCAGCCCTGGACTAGCGGGAGGGCCCGGGCCAGATACGCAGTATTTT	CASSPGLAGGPGPDTQYF
-	TRBJ2-1	TRBV12-3/TRBV12-4	-	14	TGTGCCAGCAGCCCGAATCCCTCCTACAATGAGCAGTTCTTC	CASSPNPSYNEQFF
few	TRBJ2-5	TRBV12-3/TRBV12-4	TRBD2	17	TGTGCCAGCAGTTTAGGACTAGTGGGAGGGGCCGGAGAGACCCAGTACTTC	CASSLGLVGGAGETQYF
many	TRBJ1-3	TRBV10-3	-	17	TGTGCCATCAGTGACCTCCGTAGTGAACACTCTGGAAACACCATATATTTT	CAISDLRSEHSGNTIYF
-	TRBJ1-2	TRBV3-1	-	15	TGTGCCAGCAGCCAACTCCCACGTGGTTCGGATGGCTACACCTTC	CASSQLPRGSDGYTF
many	TRBJ1-4	TRBV30	-	15	TGTGCCTGGAGCGGAGGTTTTGCAACTAATGAAAAACTGTTTTTT	CAWSGGFATNEKLFF
few	TRBJ1-2	TRBV5-4	TRBD1	15	TGTGCCAGCAGCTTGCGGGACAGGGCATCCGGTGGCTACACCTTC	CASSLRDRASGGYTF
many	TRBJ2-7	TRBV6-2/TRBV6-3	-	11	TGTGCCAGCAGTTTCCCGCACGAGCAGTACTTC	CASSFPHEQYF
few	TRBJ1-1	TRBV11-3	-	16	TGTGCCAGCAGCCCCCGGCCGGGGGGCAGCCAATCTGAAGCTTTCTTT	CASSPRPGGSQSEAFF
-	TRBJ2-3	TRBV6-1	-	12	TGTGCCAGTACGGACCTCACAGATACGCAGTATTTT	CASTDLTDTQYF
few	TRBJ2-7	TRBV7-2	-	13	TGTGCCAGCAGCTCCGCGAGCCCGGGCGAGCAGTACTTC	CASSSASPGEQYF
-	TRBJ2-1	TRBV3-1	-	16	TGTGCCAGCAGCCAAGATGGAGGAGCGGGCTACAATGAGCAGTTCTTC	CASSQDGGAGYNEQFF
many	TRBJ2-1	TRBV11-2	TRBD2	16	TGTGCCAGCAGCCCCCGGACTAGCGGGAACTACAATGAGCAGTTCTTC	CASSPRTSGNYNEQFF
-	TRBJ2-2	TRBV13	TRBD2	17	TGTGCCAGCAGCTTCCCCGGAGCGGGAGGTGACACCGGGGAGCTGTTTTTT	CASSFPGAGGDTGELFF
many	TRBJ2-2	TRBV20-1	-	11	TGCAGTGCTAGTACCTTGGGCTTGCTGTTTTTT	CSASTLGLLFF
-	TRBJ1-1	TRBV19	-	13	TGTGCCAGTAGAAGCTTGGGGGGCACTGAAGCTTTCTTT	CASRSLGGTEAFF
many	TRBJ2-1	TRBV7-2	-	16	TGTGCCAGCAGCTTAGCCGGACTGGGGCGGAGAAATGAGCAGTTCTTC	CASSLAGLGRRNEQFF
many	TRBJ2-1	TRBV27	TRBD2	16	TGTGCCAGCAGCTCTGTCATGGTAGCGGGGAGCAATGAGCAGTTCTTC	CASSSVMVAGSNEQFF
few	TRBJ2-1	TRBV30	TRBD2	15	TGTGCCTGGAGGGGACTAGCGGGAGGGAAGAATGAGCAGTTCTTC	CAWRGLAGGKNEQFF
many	TRBJ2-2	TRBV5-1	-	15	TGCGCCAGCAGCGAGGGACGGGCTGACACCGGGGAGCTGTTTTTT	CASSEGRADTGELFF
many	TRBJ2-1	TRBV7-2	-	13	TGTGCCAGCAGTCCATCTAGCTACCGGGAGCAGTTCTTC	CASSPSSYREQFF
many	TRBJ1-1	TRBV19	-	14	TGTGCCAGTAGTATGGGACGGACGAACACTGAAGCTTTCTTT	CASSMGRTNTEAFF
many	TRBJ2-2	TRBV11-1	-	13	TGTGCCAGCACCCCGCGGTACACCGGGGAGCTGTTTTTT	CASTPRYTGELFF
many	TRBJ1-1	TRBV18	-	13	TGTGCCAGCTCACCCCACCCGGACACTGAAGCTTTCTTT	CASSPHPDTEAFF
many	TRBJ1-5	TRBV30	-	13	TGTGCCTGGAGTGAGGATTACAATCAGCCCCAGCATTTT	CAWSEDYNQPQHF
many	TRBJ2-7	TRBV20-1	TRBD2	13	TGCAGTGCCCTGACTAGCGGATTATACGAGCAGTACTTC	CSALTSGLYEQYF
-	TRBJ1-2	TRBV2	TRBD1	14	TGTGCCAGCACAGGGACAGGGGTAAACTATGGCTACACCTTC	CASTGTGVNYGYTF
-	TRBJ2-2	TRBV6-1	-	14	TGTGCCAGCAGTGGACAGGTTTACACCGGGGAGCTGTTTTTT	CASSGQVYTGELFF
many	TRBJ2-3	TRBV7-2	-	11	TGTGCCAGCAGCTCGAAAGATACGCAGTATTTT	CASSSKDTQYF
many	TRBJ2-2	TRBV28	-	15	TGTGCCAGCAGTTTACTGCCGAGAGGTACCGGGGAGCTGTTTTTT	CASSLLPRGTGELFF
-	TRBJ2-2	TRBV5-1	-	14	TGCGCCAGCAGCTTGAGCCAGACCACCGGGGAGCTGTTTTTT	CASSLSQTTGELFF
few	TRBJ1-2	TRBV9	TRBD1	15	TGTGCCAGCAGCGTAGCAGGGGGTGAGGACCGTGGCTACACCTTC	CASSVAGGEDRGYTF
many	TRBJ1-4	TRBV30	-	14	TGTGCCTGGACCCGCACGGACTTGGGTGAAAAACTGTTTTTT	CAWTRTDLGEKLFF
few	TRBJ2-3	TRBV19	TRBD1	14	TGTGCCAGTAGTCGGCCAGGGGGCGCAGATACGCAGTATTTT	CASSRPGGADTQYF
many	TRBJ2-3	TRBV6-1	-	18	TGTGCCAGCAGTACCGGCGTGTGGGGAGAACGTCACGGAGATACGCAGTATTTT	CASSTGVWGERHGDTQYF
many	TRBJ1-2	TRBV28	-	12	TGTGCCAGCAGTTCCTCTAACTATGGCTACACCTTC	CASSSSNYGYTF
many	TRBJ2-7	TRBV6-6	TRBD2	17	TGTGCCAGCAGTTACTCCTTACTAGCGGGAGGGTTCCACGAGCAGTACTTC	CASSYSLLAGGFHEQYF
-	TRBJ2-7	TRBV9	-	15	TGTGCCAGCTTTGACGTCGGACTAAACTACTACGAGCAGTACTTC	CASFDVGLNYYEQYF
-	TRBJ1-5	TRBV30	-	15	TGTGCCTGGAGATCCCCCGGGGGGGGTTATCAGCCCCAGCATTTT	CAWRSPGGGYQPQHF
-	TRBJ2-1	TRBV2	TRBD2	16	TGTGCCAGCAGTGAAGAGCTAGCGGGAGGCGTAAATGAGCAGTTCTTC	CASSEELAGGVNEQFF
few	TRBJ1-1	TRBV6-4	-	14	TGTGCCAGCAGTCTAGGTCCTGTGAACACTGAAGCTTTCTTT	CASSLGPVNTEAFF
-	TRBJ1-1	TRBV2	-	14	TGTGCCAGCAGTGAATATGGGCAGGACACTGAAGCTTTCTTT	CASSEYGQDTEAFF
many	TRBJ2-5	TRBV15	TRBD2	17	TGTGCCACCAGCAGAGTCCGTGCGAGCGGGAGTTCAGAGACCCAGTACTTC	CATSRVRASGSSETQYF
few	TRBJ2-7	TRBV6-1	TRBD2	14	TGTGCCAGCAGTACCGTCCGGGAGGGCCTTGAGCAGTACTTC	CASSTVREGLEQYF
few	TRBJ2-3	TRBV20-1	TRBD2	14	TGCAGTGCTCCCCCCGGGACTAATTCAGATACGCAGTATTTT	CSAPPGTNSDTQYF
-	TRBJ2-6	TRBV5-1	-	17	TGCGCCAGCAGCTTGGGTCGGGGGACAACTGGGGCCAACGTCCTGACTTTC	CASSLGRGTTGANVLTF
many	TRBJ1-6	TRBV11-2	-	12	TGTGCCAGCGGAACGGGGGATTCACCCCTCCACTTT	CASGTGDSPLHF
many	TRBJ2-7	TRBV28	TRBD1	12	TGTGCCAGCAGGCAGGGGGCTTACGAGCAGTACTTC	CASRQGAYEQYF
many	TRBJ1-5	TRBV12-3/TRBV12-4	-	15	TGTGCCAGCAGAGACACAGGGCTGAGCAATCAGCCCCAGCATTTT	CASRDTGLSNQPQHF
many	TRBJ1-2	TRBV29-1	-	17	TGCAGCCTGAGAGGGAATTGGGGGCACCTCCCTAACTATGGCTACACCTTC	CSLRGNWGHLPNYGYTF
-	TRBJ1-2	TRBV19	-	14	TGTGCCAGTAGTACCCCCACAGTTAACTATGGCTACACCTTC	CASSTPTVNYGYTF
many	TRBJ2-3	TRBV20-1	-	11	TGCAGTGCCGCGCGCACAGATACGCAGTATTTT	CSAARTDTQYF
many	TRBJ2-1	TRBV7-9	TRBD2	16	TGTGCCAGCAGCCCGGGACTAGCGGGCTCCTACAATGAGCAGTTCTTC	CASSPGLAGSYNEQFF
many	TRBJ1-6	TRBV6-1	-	15	TGTGCCAGCACTAGGGGAGAGTTCAGTAATTCACCCCTCCACTTT	CASTRGEFSNSPLHF
many	TRBJ2-1	TRBV2	TRBD1	15	TGTGCCAGCAGGCTTGGACAGGGCGCATACAATGAGCAGTTCTTC	CASRLGQGAYNEQFF
-	TRBJ1-4	TRBV3-1	-	15	TGTGCCAGCAGCCAAGATCGTTTGGCAGGAGAAAAACTGTTTTTT	CASSQDRLAGEKLFF
few	TRBJ2-1	TRBV18	TRBD2	16	TGTGCCAGCTCCGGGGGGATCCGAGCCACCTACAATGAGCAGTTCTTC	CASSGGIRATYNEQFF